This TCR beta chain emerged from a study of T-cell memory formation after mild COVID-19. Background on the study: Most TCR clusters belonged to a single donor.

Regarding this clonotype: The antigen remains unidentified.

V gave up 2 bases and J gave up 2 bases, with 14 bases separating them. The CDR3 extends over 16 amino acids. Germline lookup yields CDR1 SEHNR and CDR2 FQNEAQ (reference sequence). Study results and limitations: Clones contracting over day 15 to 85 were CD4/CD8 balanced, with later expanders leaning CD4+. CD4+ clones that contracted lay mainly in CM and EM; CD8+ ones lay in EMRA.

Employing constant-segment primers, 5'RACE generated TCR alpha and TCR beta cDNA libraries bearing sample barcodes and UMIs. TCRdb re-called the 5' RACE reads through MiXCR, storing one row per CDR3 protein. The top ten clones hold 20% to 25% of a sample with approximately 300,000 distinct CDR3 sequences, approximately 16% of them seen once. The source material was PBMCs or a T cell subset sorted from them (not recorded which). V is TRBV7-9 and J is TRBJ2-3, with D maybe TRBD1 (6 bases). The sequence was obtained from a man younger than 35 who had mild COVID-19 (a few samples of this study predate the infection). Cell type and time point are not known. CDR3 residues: CASSLRQAITTDTQYF. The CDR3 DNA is TGTGCCAGCAGCTTACGACAGGCCATTACCACAGATACGCAGTATTTT.